This TCR beta chain was captured in a study of vaccination effects on CD4 cells after COVID-19. Study conclusions and caveats: Sampling in the study covered few convalescent patients and included no early post-infection timepoints.

Points on this clone: Antigen specificity is unknown.

The germline gives CDR1 DFQATT, CDR2 SNEGSKA (reference sequence). The V end lost 5 bases, the J end lost 10 bases, and 11 bases lay between the germline ends. The CDR3 has 10 residues. Data came from immunoSEQ multiplex PCR; TCRdb stores just in-frame clones and leaves some out. Of tens of thousands of clones in the sample, more than 60% were seen once. Sequencing in the ViraFEST assay came after antigen-specific CD4+ T cells had been expanded with viral peptide pools, which were used to stimulate PBMC. It was after approximately 11 days of culture that CD4+ T cells were isolated. Subjects were given two BNT162b2 or mRNA-1273 vaccine doses. According to the study, vaccine recipients showed no prior SARS-CoV-2 infection and negative nucleocapsid antibodies.

This specimen was CD4+ T cells from PBMCs cultured with HCoV-OC43 spike peptides, taken after COVID-19 vaccination. Subset here: HCoV-OC43 spike overlapping peptide pool stimulation. The source is a human donor who received a COVID-19 vaccine. This rearrangement joins TRBV20-1 to TRBJ1-2, with a weak D call TRBD1 (6 bases). CDR3 sequence: CSADDRLYTF. In DNA, the CDR3 is TGCAGTGCTGACGACAGGCTCTACACCTTC.